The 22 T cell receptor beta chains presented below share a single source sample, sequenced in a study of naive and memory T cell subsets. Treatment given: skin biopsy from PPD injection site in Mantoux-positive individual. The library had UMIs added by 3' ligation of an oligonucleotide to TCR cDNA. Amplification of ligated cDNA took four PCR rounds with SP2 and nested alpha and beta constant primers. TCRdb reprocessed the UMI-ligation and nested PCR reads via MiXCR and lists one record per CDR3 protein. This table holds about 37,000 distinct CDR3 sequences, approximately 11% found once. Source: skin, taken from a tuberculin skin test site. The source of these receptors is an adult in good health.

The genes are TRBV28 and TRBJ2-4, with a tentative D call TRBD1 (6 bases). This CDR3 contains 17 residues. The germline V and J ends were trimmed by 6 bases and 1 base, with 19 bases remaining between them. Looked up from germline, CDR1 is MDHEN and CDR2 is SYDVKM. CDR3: CASRPQGTAAAKNIQYF. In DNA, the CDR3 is TGTGCCAGCAGGCCCCAGGGGACCGCCGCCGCCAAAAACATTCAGTACTTC.

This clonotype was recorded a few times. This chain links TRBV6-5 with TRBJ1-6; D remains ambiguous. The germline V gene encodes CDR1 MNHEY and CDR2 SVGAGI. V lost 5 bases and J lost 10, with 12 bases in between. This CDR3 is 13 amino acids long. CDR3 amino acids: CASSPTYQSPLHF. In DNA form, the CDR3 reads TGTGCCAGCAGTCCTACTTATCAATCACCCCTCCACTTT.

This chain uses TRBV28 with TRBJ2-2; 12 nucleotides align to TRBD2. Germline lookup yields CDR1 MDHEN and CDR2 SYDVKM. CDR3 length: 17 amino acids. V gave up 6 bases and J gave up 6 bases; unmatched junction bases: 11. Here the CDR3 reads CASRSTSGSRRAGELFF. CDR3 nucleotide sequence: TGTGCCAGCAGATCGACTAGCGGGAGTCGAAGAGCCGGGGAGCTGTTTTTT.

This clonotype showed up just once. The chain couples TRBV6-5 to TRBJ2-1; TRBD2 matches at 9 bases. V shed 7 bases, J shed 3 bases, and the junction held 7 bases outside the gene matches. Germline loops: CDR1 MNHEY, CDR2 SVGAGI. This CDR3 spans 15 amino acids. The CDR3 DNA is TGTGCCAGCAAACGACGACTAGCGGACTACAATGAGCAGTTCTTC. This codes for CASKRRLADYNEQFF.

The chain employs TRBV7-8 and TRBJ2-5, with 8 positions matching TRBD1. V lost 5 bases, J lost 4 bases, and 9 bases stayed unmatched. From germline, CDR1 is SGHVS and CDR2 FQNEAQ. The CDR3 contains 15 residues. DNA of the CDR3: TGTGCCAGCAGCCCGAACGTAGGACAGGGAGAGACCCAGTACTTC. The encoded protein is CASSPNVGQGETQYF.

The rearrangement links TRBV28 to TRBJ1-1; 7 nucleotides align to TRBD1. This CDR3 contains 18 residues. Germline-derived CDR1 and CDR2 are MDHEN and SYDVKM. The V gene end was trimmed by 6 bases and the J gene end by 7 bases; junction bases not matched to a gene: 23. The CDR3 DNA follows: TGTGCCAGCAGCCTTTTCCCAACCCTGACAGGGCTTACGAATGAAGCTTTCTTT. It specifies CASSLFPTLTGLTNEAFF.

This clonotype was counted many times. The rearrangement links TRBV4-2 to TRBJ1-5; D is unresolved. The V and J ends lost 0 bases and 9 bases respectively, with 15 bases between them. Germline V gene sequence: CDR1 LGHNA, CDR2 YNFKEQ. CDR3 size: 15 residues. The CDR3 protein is CASSQDATHRGPQHF. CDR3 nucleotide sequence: TGTGCCAGCAGCCAAGATGCGACGCACCGTGGGCCCCAGCATTTT.

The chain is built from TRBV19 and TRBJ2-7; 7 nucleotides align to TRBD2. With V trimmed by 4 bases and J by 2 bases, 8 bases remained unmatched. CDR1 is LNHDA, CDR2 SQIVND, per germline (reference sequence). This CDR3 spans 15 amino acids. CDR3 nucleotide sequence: TGTGCCAGTAGTACCCCGGGGAGGGCGGCCTACGAGCAGTACTTC. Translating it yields CASSTPGRAAYEQYF.

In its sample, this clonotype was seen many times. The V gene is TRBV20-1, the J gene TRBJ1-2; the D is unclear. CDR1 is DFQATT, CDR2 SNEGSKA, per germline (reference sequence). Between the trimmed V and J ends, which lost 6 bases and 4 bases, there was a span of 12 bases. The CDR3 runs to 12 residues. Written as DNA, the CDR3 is TGCAGTGCCGTCTGGGCGAGCTATGGCTACACCTTC. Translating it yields CSAVWASYGYTF.

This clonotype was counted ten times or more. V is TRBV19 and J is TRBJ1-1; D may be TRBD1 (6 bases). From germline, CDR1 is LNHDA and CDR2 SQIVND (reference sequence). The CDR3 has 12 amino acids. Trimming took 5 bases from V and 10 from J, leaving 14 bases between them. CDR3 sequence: CASSPRTEGAFF. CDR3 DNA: TGTGCCAGTAGTCCTCGGACAGAGGGAGCTTTCTTT.

CDR3 bases: TGTGCCAGCAGCTTTGGGTCTGGGTCCTACGAGCAGTACTTC. This encodes CASSFGSGSYEQYF. The rearrangement uses TRBV5-5 and TRBJ2-7; D gene unclear. Germline CDR1 is SGHKS and CDR2 is YYEKEE (reference sequence). With 2 bases removed from V and 1 base from J, the gap between germline ends came to 10 bases. This CDR3 comprises 14 residues.

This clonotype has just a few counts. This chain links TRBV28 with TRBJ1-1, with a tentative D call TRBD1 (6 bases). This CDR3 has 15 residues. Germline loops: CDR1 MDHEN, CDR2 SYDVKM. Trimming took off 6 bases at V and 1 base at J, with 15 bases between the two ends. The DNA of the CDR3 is TGTGCCAGCAGGTTGTCGGGACAATGGAACACTGAAGCTTTCTTT. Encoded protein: CASRLSGQWNTEAFF.

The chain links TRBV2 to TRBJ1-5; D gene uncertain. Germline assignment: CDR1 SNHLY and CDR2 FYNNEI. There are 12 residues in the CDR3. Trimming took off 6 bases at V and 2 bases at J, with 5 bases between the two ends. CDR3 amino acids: CASRGGNQPQHF. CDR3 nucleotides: TGTGCCAGCAGAGGTGGCAATCAGCCCCAGCATTTT.

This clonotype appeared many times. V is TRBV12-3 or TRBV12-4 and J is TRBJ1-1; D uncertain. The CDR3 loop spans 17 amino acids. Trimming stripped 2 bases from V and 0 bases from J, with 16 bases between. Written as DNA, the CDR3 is TGTGCCAGCAGTTTATTTAGGGCGTCTTATATGAACACTGAAGCTTTCTTT. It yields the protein CASSLFRASYMNTEAFF.

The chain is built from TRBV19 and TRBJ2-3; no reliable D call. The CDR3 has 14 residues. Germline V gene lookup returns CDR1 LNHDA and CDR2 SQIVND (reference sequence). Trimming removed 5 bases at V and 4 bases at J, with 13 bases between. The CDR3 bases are TGTGCCAGTAGTCCTAGACCGAATGCAGATACGCAGTATTTT. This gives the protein CASSPRPNADTQYF.

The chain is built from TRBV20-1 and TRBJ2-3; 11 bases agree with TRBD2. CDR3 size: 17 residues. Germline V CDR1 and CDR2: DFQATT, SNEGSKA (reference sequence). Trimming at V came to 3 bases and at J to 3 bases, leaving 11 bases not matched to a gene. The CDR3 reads CSASAPPGLAVTDTQYF. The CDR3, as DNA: TGCAGTGCTAGCGCTCCGCCGGGACTAGCGGTTACAGATACGCAGTATTTT.

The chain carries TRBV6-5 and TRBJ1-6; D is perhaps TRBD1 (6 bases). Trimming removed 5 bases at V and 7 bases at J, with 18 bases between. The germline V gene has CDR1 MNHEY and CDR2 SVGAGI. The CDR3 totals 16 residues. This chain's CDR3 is CASSPQPGTRNSPLHF. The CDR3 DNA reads TGTGCCAGCAGTCCTCAACCAGGGACAAGAAATTCACCCCTCCACTTT.

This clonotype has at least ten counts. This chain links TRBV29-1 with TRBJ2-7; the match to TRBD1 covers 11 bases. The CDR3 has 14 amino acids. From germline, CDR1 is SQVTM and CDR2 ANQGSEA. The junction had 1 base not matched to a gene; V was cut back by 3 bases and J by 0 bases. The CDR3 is CSVDGTGGSYEQYF. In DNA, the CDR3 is TGCAGCGTTGACGGGACAGGGGGCTCCTACGAGCAGTACTTC.

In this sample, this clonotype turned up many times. CDR3 bases: TGCAGTGCTTCGCCCCTCGACATGCCGGGCTACACCTTC. Translated, it gives CSASPLDMPGYTF. The chain couples TRBV20-1 to TRBJ1-2, with unresolved D. Between the trimmed V and J ends, which lost 5 bases and 8 bases, there was a span of 18 bases. Per germline, CDR1 DFQATT and CDR2 SNEGSKA (reference sequence). CDR3 length: 13 residues.

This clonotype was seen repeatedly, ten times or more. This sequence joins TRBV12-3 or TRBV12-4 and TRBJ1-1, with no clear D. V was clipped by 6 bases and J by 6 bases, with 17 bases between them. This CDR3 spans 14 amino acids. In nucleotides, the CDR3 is TGTGCCAGCAGCCCAGAGCAGTTCCGTGCTGAAGCTTTCTTT. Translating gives CASSPEQFRAEAFF.

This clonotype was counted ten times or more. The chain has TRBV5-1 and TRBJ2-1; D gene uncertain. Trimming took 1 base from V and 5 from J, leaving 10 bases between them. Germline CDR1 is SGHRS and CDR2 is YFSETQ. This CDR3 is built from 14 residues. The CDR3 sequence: CASSLYSRNNEQFF. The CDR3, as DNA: TGCGCCAGCAGCTTGTACTCACGTAACAATGAGCAGTTCTTC.

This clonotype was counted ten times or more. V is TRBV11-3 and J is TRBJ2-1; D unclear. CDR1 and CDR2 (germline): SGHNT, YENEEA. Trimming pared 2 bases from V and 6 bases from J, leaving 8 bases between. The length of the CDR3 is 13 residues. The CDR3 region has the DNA TGTGCCAGCAGCTTAACGCGGAGCAATGAGCAGTTCTTC. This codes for CASSLTRSNEQFF. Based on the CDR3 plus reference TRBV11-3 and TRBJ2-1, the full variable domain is EAGVVQSPRYKIIEKKQPVAFWCNPISGHNTLYWYLQNLGQGPELLIRYENEEAVDDSQLPKDRFSAERLKGVDSTLKIQPAELGDSAVYLCASSLTRSNEQFFGPGTRLTVL.